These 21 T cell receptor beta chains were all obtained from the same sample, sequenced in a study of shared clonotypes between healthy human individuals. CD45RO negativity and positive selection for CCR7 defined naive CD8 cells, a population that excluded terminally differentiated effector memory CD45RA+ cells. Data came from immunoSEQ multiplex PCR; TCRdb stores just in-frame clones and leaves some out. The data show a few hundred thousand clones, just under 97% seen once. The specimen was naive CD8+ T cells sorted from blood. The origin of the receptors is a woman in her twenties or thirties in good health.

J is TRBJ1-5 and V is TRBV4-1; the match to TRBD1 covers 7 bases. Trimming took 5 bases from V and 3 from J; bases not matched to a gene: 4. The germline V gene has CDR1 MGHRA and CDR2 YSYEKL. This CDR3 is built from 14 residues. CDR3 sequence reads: CASSRQGLNQPQHF. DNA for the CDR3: TGCGCCAGCAGCAGACAGGGCCTCAATCAGCCCCAGCATTTT.

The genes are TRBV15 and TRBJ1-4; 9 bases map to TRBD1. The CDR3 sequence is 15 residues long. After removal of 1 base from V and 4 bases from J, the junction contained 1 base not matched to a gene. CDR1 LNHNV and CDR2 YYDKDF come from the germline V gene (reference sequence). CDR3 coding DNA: TGTGCCACCAGCAGAGGACAGGGGGATAATGAAAAACTGTTTTTT. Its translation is CATSRGQGDNEKLFF.

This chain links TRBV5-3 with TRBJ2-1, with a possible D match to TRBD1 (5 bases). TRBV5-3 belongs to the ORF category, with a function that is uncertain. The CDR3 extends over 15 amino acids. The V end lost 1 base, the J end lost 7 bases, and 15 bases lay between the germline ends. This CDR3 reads CARSLQGRDLNEQFF. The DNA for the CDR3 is TGTGCCAGAAGCTTGCAGGGAAGGGATTTGAATGAGCAGTTCTTC.

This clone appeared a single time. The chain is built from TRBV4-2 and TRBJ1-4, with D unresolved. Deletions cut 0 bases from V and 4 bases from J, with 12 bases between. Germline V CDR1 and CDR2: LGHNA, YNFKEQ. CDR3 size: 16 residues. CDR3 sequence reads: CASSQDDLAYNEKLFF. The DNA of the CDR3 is TGTGCCAGCAGCCAAGATGACCTAGCCTATAATGAAAAACTGTTTTTT.

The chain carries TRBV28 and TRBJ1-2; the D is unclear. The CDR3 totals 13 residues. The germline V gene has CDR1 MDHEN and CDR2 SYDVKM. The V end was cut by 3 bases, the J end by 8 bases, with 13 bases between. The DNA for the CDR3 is TGTGCCAGCAGTTTCCGGGTCTCCGGCGGCTACACCTTC. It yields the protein CASSFRVSGGYTF.

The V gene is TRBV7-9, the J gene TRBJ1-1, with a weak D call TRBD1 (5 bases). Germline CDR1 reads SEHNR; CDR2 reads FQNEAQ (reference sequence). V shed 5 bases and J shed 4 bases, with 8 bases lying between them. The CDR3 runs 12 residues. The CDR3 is CASSDRSTEAFF. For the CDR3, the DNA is TGTGCCAGCAGCGACAGATCCACTGAAGCTTTCTTT.

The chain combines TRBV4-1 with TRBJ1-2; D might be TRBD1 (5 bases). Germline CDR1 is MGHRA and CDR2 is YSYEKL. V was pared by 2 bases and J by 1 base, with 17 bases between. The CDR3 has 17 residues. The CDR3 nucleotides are TGCGCCAGCAGCCAAACCGCGGACAACCCGATTAACTATGGCTACACCTTC. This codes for CASSQTADNPINYGYTF.

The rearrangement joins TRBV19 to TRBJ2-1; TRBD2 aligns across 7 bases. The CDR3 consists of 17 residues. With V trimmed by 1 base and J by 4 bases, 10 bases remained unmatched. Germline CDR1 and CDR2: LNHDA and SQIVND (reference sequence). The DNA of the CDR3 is TGTGCCAGTAGTATAGTCGGGGGAGCGGGATTATACAATGAGCAGTTCTTC. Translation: CASSIVGGAGLYNEQFF.

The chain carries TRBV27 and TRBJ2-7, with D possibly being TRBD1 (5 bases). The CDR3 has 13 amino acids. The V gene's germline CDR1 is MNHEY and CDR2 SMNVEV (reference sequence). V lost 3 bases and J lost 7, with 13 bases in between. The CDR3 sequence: CASSFVGAGEQYF. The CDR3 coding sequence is TGTGCCAGCAGTTTTGTAGGGGCCGGGGAGCAGTACTTC.

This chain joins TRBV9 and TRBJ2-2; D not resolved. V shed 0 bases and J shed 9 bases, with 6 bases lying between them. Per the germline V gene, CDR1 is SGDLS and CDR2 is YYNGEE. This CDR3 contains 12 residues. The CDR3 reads CASSVAPRELFF. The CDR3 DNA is TGTGCCAGCAGCGTAGCCCCCCGGGAGCTGTTTTTT.

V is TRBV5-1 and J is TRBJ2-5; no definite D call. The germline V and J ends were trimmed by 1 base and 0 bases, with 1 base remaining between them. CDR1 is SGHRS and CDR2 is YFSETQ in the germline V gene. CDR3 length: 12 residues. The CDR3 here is CASSLYQETQYF. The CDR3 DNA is TGCGCCAGCAGCTTGTACCAAGAGACCCAGTACTTC.

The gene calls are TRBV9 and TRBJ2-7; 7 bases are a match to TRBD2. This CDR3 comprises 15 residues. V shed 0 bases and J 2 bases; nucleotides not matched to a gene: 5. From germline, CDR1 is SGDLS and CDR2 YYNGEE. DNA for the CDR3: TGTGCCAGCAGCGTAGCGGGAGGAGCCCCCTACGAGCAGTACTTC. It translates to CASSVAGGAPYEQYF.

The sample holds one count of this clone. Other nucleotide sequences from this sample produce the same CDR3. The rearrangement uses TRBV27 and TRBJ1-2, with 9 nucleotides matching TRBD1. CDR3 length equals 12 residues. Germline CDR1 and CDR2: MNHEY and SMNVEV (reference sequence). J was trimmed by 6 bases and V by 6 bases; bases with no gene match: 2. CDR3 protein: CASRTGGNGYTF. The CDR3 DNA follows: TGTGCCAGCAGGACAGGGGGAAATGGCTACACCTTC.

The CDR3 region has the DNA TGTGCCAGCAGCTTAGGGACCGGGAGTATCAACGAGCAGTACTTC. Its translation is CASSLGTGSINEQYF. This chain uses TRBV7-6 with TRBJ2-7, with a tentative D call TRBD2 (6 bases). CDR1 and CDR2 from the germline V gene are SGHVS and FNYEAQ. V lost 1 base and J lost 5, with 15 bases in between. This CDR3 has 15 amino acids. The entire variable domain, with the rest obtained from reference TRBV7-6 and TRBJ2-7, is as follows: GAGVSQSPRYKVTKRGQDVALRCDPISGHVSLYWYRQALGQGPEFLTYFNYEAQQDKSGLPNDRFSAERPEGSISTLTIQRTEQRDSAMYRCASSLGTGSINEQYFGPGTRLTVT.

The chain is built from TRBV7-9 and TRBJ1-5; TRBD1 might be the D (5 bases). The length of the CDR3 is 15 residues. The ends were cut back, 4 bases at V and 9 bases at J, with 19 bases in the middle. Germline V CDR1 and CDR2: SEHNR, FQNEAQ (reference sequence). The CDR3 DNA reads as TGTGCCAGCAGCTCCGACCCGGCCAGGGTATCGCCCCAGCATTTT. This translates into CASSSDPARVSPQHF. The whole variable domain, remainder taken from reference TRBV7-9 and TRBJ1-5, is DTGVSQNPRHKITKRGQNVTFRCDPISEHNRLYWYRQTLGQGPEFLTYFQNEAQLEKSRLLSDRFSAERPKGSFSTLEIQRTEQGDSAMYLCASSSDPARVSPQHFGDGTRLSIL.

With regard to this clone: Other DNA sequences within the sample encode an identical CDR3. The CDR3 reads CASSLGLASYEQYF. As DNA, the CDR3 is TGTGCCAGCAGCCTGGGACTAGCGAGCTACGAGCAGTACTTC. The V and J genes are TRBV5-5 and TRBJ2-7; 10 bases agree with TRBD2. The germline V gene encodes CDR1 SGHKS and CDR2 YYEKEE (reference sequence). V gave up 4 bases and J gave up 3 bases; unmatched junction bases: 4. The CDR3 spans 14 residues.

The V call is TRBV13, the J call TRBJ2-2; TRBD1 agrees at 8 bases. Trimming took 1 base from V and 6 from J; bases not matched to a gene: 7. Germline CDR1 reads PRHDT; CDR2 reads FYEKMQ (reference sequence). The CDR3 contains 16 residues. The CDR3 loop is CASSLEFQGASGELFF. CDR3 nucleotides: TGTGCCAGCAGCTTAGAGTTCCAGGGGGCATCCGGGGAGCTGTTTTTT.

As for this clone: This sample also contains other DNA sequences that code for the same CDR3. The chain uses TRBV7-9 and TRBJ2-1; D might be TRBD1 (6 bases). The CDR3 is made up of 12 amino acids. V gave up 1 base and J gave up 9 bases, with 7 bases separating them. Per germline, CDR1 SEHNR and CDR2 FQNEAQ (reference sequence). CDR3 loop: CASSLGGGEQFF. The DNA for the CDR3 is TGTGCCAGCAGCTTAGGAGGGGGTGAGCAGTTCTTC.

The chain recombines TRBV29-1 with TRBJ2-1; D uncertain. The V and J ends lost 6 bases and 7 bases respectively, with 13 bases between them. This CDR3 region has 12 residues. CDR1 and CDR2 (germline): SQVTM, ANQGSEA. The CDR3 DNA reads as TGCAGCGTACTTGGATCCGGGAATGAGCAGTTCTTC. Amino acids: CSVLGSGNEQFF.

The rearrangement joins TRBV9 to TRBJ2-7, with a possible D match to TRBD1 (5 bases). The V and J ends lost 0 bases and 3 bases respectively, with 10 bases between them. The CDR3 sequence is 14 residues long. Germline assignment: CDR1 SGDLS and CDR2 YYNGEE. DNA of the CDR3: TGTGCCAGCAGCGTAGGGGGCGCTGACTACGAGCAGTACTTC. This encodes CASSVGGADYEQYF.

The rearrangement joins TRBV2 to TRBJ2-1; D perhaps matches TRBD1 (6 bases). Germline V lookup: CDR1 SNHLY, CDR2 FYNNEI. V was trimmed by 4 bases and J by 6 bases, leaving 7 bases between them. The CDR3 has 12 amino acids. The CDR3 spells CASSAGANEQFF. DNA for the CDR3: TGTGCCAGCAGTGCAGGGGCCAATGAGCAGTTCTTC.